This T cell receptor (beta chain) is from a study of Ad26.COV2.S vaccination and SARS-CoV-2 variants. General observations from the study: Among vaccine recipients, spike-specific TCR breadth exceeded that of placebo recipients.

Some clones are missing from TCRdb's copy, which holds only in-frame ones; the method was immunoSEQ multiplex PCR. The table has about 180,000 clones, around nine tenths seen once; the top ten hold less than 6%. Between the trimmed V and J ends, which lost 6 bases and 0 bases, there was a span of 9 bases. This CDR3 region has 12 residues. Germline CDR1 SQVTM, CDR2 ANQGSEA. Only one count was recorded for this clone. Its antigen is as yet unknown. The input for sequencing was peripheral blood, taken after recovery from COVID-19. This receptor was obtained from a human donor who had recovered from COVID-19. The chain joins TRBV29-1 to TRBJ2-7; D gene ambiguous. The CDR3 sequence: CSVGDGSYEQYF. The CDR3, as DNA: TGCAGCGTCGGCGACGGCTCCTACGAGCAGTACTTC.